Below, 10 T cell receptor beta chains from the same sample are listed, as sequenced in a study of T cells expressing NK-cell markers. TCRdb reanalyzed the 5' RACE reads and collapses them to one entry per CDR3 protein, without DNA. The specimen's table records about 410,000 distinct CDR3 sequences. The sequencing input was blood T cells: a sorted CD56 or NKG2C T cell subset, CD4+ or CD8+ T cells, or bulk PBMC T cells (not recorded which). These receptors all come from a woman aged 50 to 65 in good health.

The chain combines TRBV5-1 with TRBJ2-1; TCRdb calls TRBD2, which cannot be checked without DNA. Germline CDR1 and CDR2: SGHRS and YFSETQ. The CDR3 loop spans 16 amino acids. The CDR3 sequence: CASSQDSGRMNNEQFF.

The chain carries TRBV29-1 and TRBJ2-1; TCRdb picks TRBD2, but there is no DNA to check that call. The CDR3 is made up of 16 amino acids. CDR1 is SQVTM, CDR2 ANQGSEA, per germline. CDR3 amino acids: CSVRSSSGVSYNEQFF.

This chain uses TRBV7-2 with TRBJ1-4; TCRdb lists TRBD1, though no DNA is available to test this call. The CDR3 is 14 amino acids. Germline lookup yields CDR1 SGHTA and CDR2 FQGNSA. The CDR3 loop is CASSFDRGPEKLFF.

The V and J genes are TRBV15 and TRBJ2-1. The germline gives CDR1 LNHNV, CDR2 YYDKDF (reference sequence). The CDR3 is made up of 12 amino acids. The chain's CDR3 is CATSRDRREQFF.

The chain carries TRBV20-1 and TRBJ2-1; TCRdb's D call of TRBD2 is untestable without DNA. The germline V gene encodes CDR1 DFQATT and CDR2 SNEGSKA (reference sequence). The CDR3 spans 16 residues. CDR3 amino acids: CSAVGPDGFTYNEQFF.

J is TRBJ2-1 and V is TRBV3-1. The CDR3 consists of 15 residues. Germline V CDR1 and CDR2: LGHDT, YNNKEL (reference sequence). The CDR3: CASSQAWDIDNEQFF.

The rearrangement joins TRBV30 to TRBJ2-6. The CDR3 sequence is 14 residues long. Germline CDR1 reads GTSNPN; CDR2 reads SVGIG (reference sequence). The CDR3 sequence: CAWSHPIGANVLTF.

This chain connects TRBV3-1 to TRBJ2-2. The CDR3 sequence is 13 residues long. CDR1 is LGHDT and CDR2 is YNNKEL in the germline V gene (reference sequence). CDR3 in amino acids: CASSHSGTGELFF.

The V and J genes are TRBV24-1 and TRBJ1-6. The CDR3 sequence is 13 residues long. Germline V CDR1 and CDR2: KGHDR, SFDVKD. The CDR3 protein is CATRAGPYSPLHF.

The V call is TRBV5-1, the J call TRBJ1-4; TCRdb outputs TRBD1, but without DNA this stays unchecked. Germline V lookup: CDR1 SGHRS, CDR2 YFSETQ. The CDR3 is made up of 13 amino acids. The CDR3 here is CASNQGGGEKLFF.